This entry lists 27 T cell receptor beta chains sequenced from one sample in a study of response to subunit inactivated influenza vaccine. TCRdb redid the calling of the RT-PCR reads with MiXCR, one entry per CDR3 protein. The table records under 200,000 distinct CDR3 sequences, around 12% of them present only once. The same sample was also studied in work on T cells expressing NK-cell markers. That source reports: Production of TCR beta cDNA relied on 5'RACE template switching with UMIs.

Sequencing was performed on CD8+ T cells sorted from PBMCs, taken 11 to 12 days after vaccination. These receptors all come from a man between 50 and 59 years old who received an inactivated influenza vaccine.

The chain couples TRBV5-6 to TRBJ1-1; 11 bases agree with TRBD1. With V trimmed by 3 bases and J by 5 bases, 3 bases remained unmatched. The length of the CDR3 is 14 residues. CDR1 is SGHDT and CDR2 is YYEEEE in the germline V gene. The CDR3 region has the DNA TGTGCCAGCAGCTGGGACAGGGGGTTTACTGAAGCTTTCTTT. Translating it yields CASSWDRGFTEAFF.

There are a few counts of this clonotype. V gene TRBV4-1 combines with J gene TRBJ2-7; D is uncertain. V lost 1 base and J lost 2, with 12 bases in between. The CDR3 loop spans 15 amino acids. In germline, CDR1 is MGHRA, CDR2 YSYEKL. CDR3 in amino acids: CASSQVLEMTYEQYF. The CDR3 bases are TGCGCCAGCAGCCAAGTATTGGAAATGACCTACGAGCAGTACTTC.

This clonotype was observed at least ten times. The V gene is TRBV6-1, the J gene TRBJ2-1; D is uncertain. Per germline, CDR1 MNHNS and CDR2 SASEGT. This CDR3 is 15 amino acids long. Trimming took off 6 bases at V and 0 bases at J, with 12 bases between the two ends. The CDR3 sequence: CASRKTSSSYNEQFF. Here the CDR3 DNA reads TGTGCCAGCAGAAAAACATCGAGCTCCTACAATGAGCAGTTCTTC.

This clonotype was picked up a small number of times. The V call is TRBV11-2, the J call TRBJ2-7; possibly TRBD1 or TRBD2 for D (5 bases each). Looked up from germline, CDR1 is SGHAT and CDR2 is FQNNGV. The CDR3 is 13 amino acids. Trimming took off 0 bases at V and 5 bases at J, with 8 bases between the two ends. The CDR3 region has the DNA TGTGCCAGCAGCTTAGAGGGACCACACGAGCAGTACTTC. It specifies CASSLEGPHEQYF.

The chain couples TRBV7-3 to TRBJ2-1; D is uncertain. The germline V gene encodes CDR1 SGHTA and CDR2 FQGTGA. The ends were cut back, 5 bases at V and 4 bases at J, with 15 bases in the middle. The CDR3 covers 15 residues. The CDR3 DNA reads TGTGCCAGCAGCCCTATGTCGGACGGATACAATGAGCAGTTCTTC. The encoded protein is CASSPMSDGYNEQFF.

This clonotype was counted only a few times. V usage is TRBV6-1 and J usage is TRBJ2-1, with 8 bases fitting TRBD2. V lost 5 bases, J lost 4 bases, and 7 bases stayed unmatched. Germline lookup yields CDR1 MNHNS and CDR2 SASEGT. The CDR3 sequence is 15 residues long. CDR3 nucleotide sequence: TGTGCCAGCAGTCCGCGGGGGGCCCAATACAATGAGCAGTTCTTC. This gives the protein CASSPRGAQYNEQFF.

The rearrangement joins TRBV20-1 to TRBJ1-2; 11 nucleotides line up with TRBD1. Germline loops: CDR1 DFQATT, CDR2 SNEGSKA (reference sequence). V lost 5 bases, J lost 4 bases, and 9 bases stayed unmatched. There are 15 residues in the CDR3. The DNA for the CDR3 is TGCAGTGCTTGGGAGGGGGACAGGGGGATCTATGGCTACACCTTC. It yields the protein CSAWEGDRGIYGYTF.

The CDR3 loop reads CASSPQGEGGGTEAFF. In DNA, the CDR3 is TGTGCCAGCTCACCACAGGGTGAGGGGGGGGGCACTGAAGCTTTCTTT. The chain joins TRBV18 to TRBJ1-1, with D tentatively TRBD1 (6 bases). This CDR3 region has 16 residues. Trimming took 1 base from V and 4 from J, leaving 16 bases between them. The germline V gene encodes CDR1 KGHSH and CDR2 LQKENI.

This clonotype has only a few counts. The rearrangement links TRBV5-1 to TRBJ1-1; 8 bases align to TRBD1. This CDR3 has 15 amino acids. The V gene's germline CDR1 is SGHRS and CDR2 YFSETQ. Trimming removed 2 bases from V and 4 bases from J; junction bases left unmatched: 7. CDR3 residues: CASSFGTGGATEAFF. CDR3 DNA sequence: TGCGCCAGCAGCTTCGGGACAGGTGGGGCCACTGAAGCTTTCTTT. The entire variable domain, with the rest obtained from reference TRBV5-1 and TRBJ1-1, is as follows: KAGVTQTPRYLIKTRGQQVTLSCSPISGHRSVSWYQQTPGQGLQFLFEYFSETQRNKGNFPGRFSGRQFSNSRSEMNVSTLELGDSALYLCASSFGTGGATEAFFGQGTRLTVV.

This clonotype is medium-sized within its sample. The chain employs TRBV27 and TRBJ2-3, with 7 bases fitting TRBD2. The germline CDR1 and CDR2 sequences are MNHEY and SMNVEV (reference sequence). V shed 2 bases and J 0 bases; nucleotides not matched to a gene: 8. This CDR3 has 17 residues. CDR3 in amino acids: CASSLLPYSGSTDTQYF. The CDR3 DNA reads as TGTGCCAGCAGTTTACTCCCCTATAGCGGGAGCACAGATACGCAGTATTTT.

This clonotype has more than one count but fewer than ten. The V and J genes are TRBV4-3 and TRBJ1-2, with no clear D. V dropped 0 bases and J dropped 1 base, with 9 bases sitting between them. The CDR3 length is 15 residues. Looked up from germline, CDR1 is LGHNA and CDR2 is YSLEER. CDR3 sequence reads: CASSQDGAFNYGYTF. CDR3 nucleotides: TGCGCCAGCAGCCAAGATGGCGCTTTTAACTATGGCTACACCTTC.

The chain combines TRBV27 with TRBJ2-1; TRBD2 is a possible D gene (6 bases). Germline values: CDR1 MNHEY, CDR2 SMNVEV (reference sequence). The V end lost 2 bases, the J end lost 8 bases, and 13 bases lay between the germline ends. This CDR3 region has 14 residues. The CDR3 reads CASSLLAGRHEQFF. The CDR3 DNA sequence: TGTGCCAGCAGTTTACTGGCAGGGAGGCATGAGCAGTTCTTC.

The rearrangement joins TRBV28 to TRBJ2-7; the match to TRBD2 covers 10 bases. The CDR3 runs to 16 residues. Germline V gives CDR1 MDHEN, CDR2 SYDVKM. J gave up 0 bases and V 4 bases, and 6 bases lay outside the gene matches. CDR3 nucleotide sequence: TGTGCCAGCAGTTCCCCAATAGCGGGGGGCTCCTACGAGCAGTACTTC. Translated: CASSSPIAGGSYEQYF.

This clonotype was seen at least ten times. The V gene is TRBV28, the J gene TRBJ2-7; unclear D gene. Germline V lookup: CDR1 MDHEN, CDR2 SYDVKM. With 7 bases removed from V and 0 bases from J, the gap between germline ends came to 4 bases. The CDR3 is made up of 11 amino acids. The CDR3: CASKLSYEQYF. The DNA of the CDR3 is TGTGCCAGCAAACTCTCCTACGAGCAGTACTTC. The variable domain in full, with the rest retrieved from reference TRBV28 and TRBJ2-7, is DVKVTQSSRYLVKRTGEKVFLECVQDMDHENMFWYRQDPGLGLRLIYFSYDVKMKEKGDIPEGYSVSREKKERFSLILESASTNQTSMYLCASKLSYEQYFGPGTRLTVT.

The sample holds a few counts of this clonotype. The J gene is TRBJ2-7, the V gene TRBV29-1; no clear D. This CDR3 has 12 residues. Trimming pared 6 bases from V and 2 bases from J, leaving 11 bases between. Germline V gene data show CDR1 as SQVTM and CDR2 as ANQGSEA. The CDR3 is CSVLLYPYEQYF. The CDR3 DNA is TGCAGCGTCCTGCTATACCCCTACGAGCAGTACTTC.

A few counts support this clonotype. The chain carries TRBV20-1 and TRBJ2-1, with 10 bases aligning to TRBD2. This CDR3 has 13 amino acids. CDR1 is DFQATT, CDR2 SNEGSKA, per germline (reference sequence). V lost 6 bases and J lost 3; bases outside the gene matches: 2. The CDR3 loop reads CSALAGDYNEQFF. In DNA, the CDR3 is TGCAGTGCCCTAGCGGGGGACTACAATGAGCAGTTCTTC.

This clonotype was seen repeatedly, ten times or more. The chain carries TRBV20-1 and TRBJ2-3, with 8 nucleotides matching TRBD2. Germline CDR1 DFQATT, CDR2 SNEGSKA (reference sequence). V gave up 3 bases and J gave up 7 bases; unmatched junction bases: 12. CDR3 length equals 15 residues. CDR3 protein: CSASRGTREGNTQYF. The CDR3 bases are TGCAGTGCTAGCCGAGGGACTAGGGAAGGGAATACGCAGTATTTT.

This clonotype was counted only a few times. This chain connects TRBV9 to TRBJ2-7; unclear D gene. Germline V gene lookup returns CDR1 SGDLS and CDR2 YYNGEE. Between the trimmed V and J ends, which lost 0 bases and 5 bases, there was a span of 15 bases. This CDR3 spans 15 amino acids. The DNA for the CDR3 is TGTGCCAGCAGCGTAGGAATCCAACCCCCCCACGAGCAGTACTTC. Translated: CASSVGIQPPHEQYF.

This clonotype has at least ten counts. The chain employs TRBV28 and TRBJ2-5; the D gene could be TRBD1 or TRBD2 (5 bases each). The CDR3 extends over 13 amino acids. Trimming removed 5 bases from V and 2 bases from J, with 9 bases in between. Germline V gives CDR1 MDHEN, CDR2 SYDVKM. The CDR3 here is CASSRDGQETQYF. CDR3 nucleotide sequence: TGTGCCAGCAGTAGGGACGGACAAGAGACCCAGTACTTC.

In this sample, this clonotype turned up a few times. The V and J genes are TRBV6-2 or TRBV6-3 and TRBJ1-1, with D perhaps TRBD1 (5 bases). The CDR3 length is 13 residues. V was cut by 6 bases and J by 2 bases, with 10 bases left in between. CDR1 MNHEY and CDR2 SVGEGT come from the germline V gene. The CDR3 loop reads CASRMGPNTEAFF. The DNA for the CDR3 is TGTGCCAGCAGAATGGGACCAAACACTGAAGCTTTCTTT.

The sample holds a few counts of this clonotype. This sequence joins TRBV19 and TRBJ2-1; TRBD2 matches 16 bases. Germline V lookup: CDR1 LNHDA, CDR2 SQIVND (reference sequence). V dropped 3 bases and J dropped 8; count of bases not matched to a gene: 4. This CDR3 is 16 amino acids long. The CDR3 DNA reads TGTGCCAGTAGTATGTTGGGACTAGCGGGAGGGCATGAGCAGTTCTTC. This encodes CASSMLGLAGGHEQFF.

This clonotype came up a few times. The chain is built from TRBV25-1 and TRBJ1-6; tentatively, D is TRBD1 (6 bases). The CDR3 spans 13 residues. V was pared by 6 bases and J by 10 bases, with 13 bases between. Germline V gene sequence: CDR1 MGHDK, CDR2 SYGVNS. The CDR3 coding sequence is TGTGCCAGCAGATGGACAGTACAATCACCCCTCCACTTT. Its translation: CASRWTVQSPLHF.

V is TRBV5-5 and J is TRBJ2-7, with D hard to call. The length of the CDR3 is 14 residues. Trimming stripped 1 base from V and 2 bases from J, with 10 bases between. CDR1 and CDR2 (germline): SGHKS, YYEKEE (reference sequence). CDR3 protein: CASSLYSETYEQYF. The CDR3 coding sequence is TGTGCCAGCAGCTTGTATTCGGAGACCTACGAGCAGTACTTC.

V and J are TRBV15 and TRBJ2-1; 8 nucleotides match TRBD2. The V and J ends lost 0 bases and 7 bases, in that order; junction bases with no gene match: 17. CDR1 LNHNV and CDR2 YYDKDF come from the germline V gene (reference sequence). This CDR3 comprises 19 residues. The CDR3 DNA sequence: TGTGCCACCAGCAGAGATTGGTTGGGGGGTAGCGGGATTTTTAATGAGCAGTTCTTC. Protein sequence: CATSRDWLGGSGIFNEQFF. Drawing the rest from reference TRBV15 and TRBJ2-1, the complete variable domain is DAMVIQNPRYQVTQFGKPVTLSCSQTLNHNVMYWYQQKSSQAPKLLFHYYDKDFNNEADTPDNFQSRRPNTSFCFLDIRSPGLGDTAMYLCATSRDWLGGSGIFNEQFFGPGTRLTVL.

This clonotype turned up a few times. V gene TRBV4-2 combines with J gene TRBJ2-5, with D hard to call. V gave up 0 bases and J gave up 5 bases, with 10 bases separating them. This CDR3 comprises 14 residues. Germline V gives CDR1 LGHNA, CDR2 YNFKEQ. The DNA for the CDR3 is TGTGCCAGCAGCCAAGATTTGGGTACGGAGACCCAGTACTTC. It specifies CASSQDLGTETQYF.

This clonotype has a handful of counts. The chain couples TRBV29-1 to TRBJ2-5; 10 nucleotides line up with TRBD2. Germline assignment: CDR1 SQVTM and CDR2 ANQGSEA. The length of the CDR3 is 14 residues. Germline trimming cut 6 bases from V and 0 bases from J; bases unmatched to any gene: 4. Written as DNA, the CDR3 is TGCAGCGTAGAACTAGCGGGACACCAAGAGACCCAGTACTTC. This encodes CSVELAGHQETQYF.

This chain joins TRBV10-3 and TRBJ2-1; TRBD2 agrees at 11 bases. The V segment lost 2 bases and the J segment 9 bases; nucleotides outside the gene matches: 6. CDR1 ENHRY and CDR2 SYGVKD come from the germline V gene. The CDR3 extends over 15 amino acids. CDR3 loop: CAISEPSSGGFEQFF. The DNA for the CDR3 is TGTGCCATCAGTGAGCCGTCTAGCGGGGGGTTTGAGCAGTTCTTC.